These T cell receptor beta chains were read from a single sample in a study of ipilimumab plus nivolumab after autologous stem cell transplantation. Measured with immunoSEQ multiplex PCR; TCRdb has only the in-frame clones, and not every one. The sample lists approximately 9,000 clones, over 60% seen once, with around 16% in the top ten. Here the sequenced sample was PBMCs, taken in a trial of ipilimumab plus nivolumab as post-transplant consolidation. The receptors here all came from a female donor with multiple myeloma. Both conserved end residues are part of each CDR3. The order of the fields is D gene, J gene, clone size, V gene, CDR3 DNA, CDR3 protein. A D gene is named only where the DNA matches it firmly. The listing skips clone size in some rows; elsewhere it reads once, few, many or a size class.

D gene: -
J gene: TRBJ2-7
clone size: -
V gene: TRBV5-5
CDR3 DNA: TGCGCCAGCAGCCCAGACCCGGAGGGGGGCCCCGAGCAGTACTTC
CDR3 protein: CASSPDPEGGPEQYF

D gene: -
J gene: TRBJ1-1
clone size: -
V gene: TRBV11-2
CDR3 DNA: TGTGCCAGCAGCCCCGCGCGGGGTGGCACTGAAGCTTTCTTT
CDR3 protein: CASSPARGGTEAFF

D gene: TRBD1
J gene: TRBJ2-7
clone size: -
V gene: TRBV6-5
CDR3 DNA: TGTGCCAGCAGTTCAACAGGGGGCTACGAGCAGTACTTC
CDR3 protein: CASSSTGGYEQYF

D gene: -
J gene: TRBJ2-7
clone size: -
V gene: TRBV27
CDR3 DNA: TGTGCCAGCAGCCCCCTCAGGGCCGCCTCCTACGAGCAGTACTTC
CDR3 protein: CASSPLRAASYEQYF

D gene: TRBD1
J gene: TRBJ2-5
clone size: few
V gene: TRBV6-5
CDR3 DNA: TGTGCCAGCAGTTACGGGGGACAGGGTGCAGAGACCCAGTACTTC
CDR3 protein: CASSYGGQGAETQYF

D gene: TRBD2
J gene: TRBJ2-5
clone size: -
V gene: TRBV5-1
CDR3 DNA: TGCGCCAGCAGCTCGAGTAGCGGGGGGCCCCAAGAGACCCAGTACTTC
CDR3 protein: CASSSSSGGPQETQYF

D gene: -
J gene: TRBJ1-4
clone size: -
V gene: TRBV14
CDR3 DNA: TGTGCCAGCAGCCAAGCCCGGGCAAATGAAAAACTGTTTTTT
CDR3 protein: CASSQARANEKLFF

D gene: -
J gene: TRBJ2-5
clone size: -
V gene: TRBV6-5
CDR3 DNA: TGTGCCAGCAGTCACGCGGGACCTCAAGAGACCCAGTACTTC
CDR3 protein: CASSHAGPQETQYF

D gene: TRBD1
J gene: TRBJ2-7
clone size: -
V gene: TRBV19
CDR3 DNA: TGTGCCAGTCACGGAGACAGGGAAGGGACCTACGAGCAGTACTTC
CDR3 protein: CASHGDREGTYEQYF

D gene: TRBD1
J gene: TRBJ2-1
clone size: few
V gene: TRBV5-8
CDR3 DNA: TGTGCCAGCAGCTTACTCAGGGGGAATGAGCAGTTCTTC
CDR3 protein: CASSLLRGNEQFF

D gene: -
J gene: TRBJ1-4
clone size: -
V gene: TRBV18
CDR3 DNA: TGTGCCACCGCCAGTCGGGGCGAGGGTGAAAAACTGTTTTTT
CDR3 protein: CATASRGEGEKLFF

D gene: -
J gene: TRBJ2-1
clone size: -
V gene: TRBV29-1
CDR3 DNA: TGCAGCGTTGAGGGGAATACAGGGAGAGGGCTCGCTTACAATGAGCAGTTCTTC
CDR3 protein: CSVEGNTGRGLAYNEQFF

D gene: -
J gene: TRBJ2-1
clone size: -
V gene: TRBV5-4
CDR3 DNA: TGTGCCAGCAGCTTGGCCGTAGGGGTGGCTGAGCAGTTCTTC
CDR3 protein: CASSLAVGVAEQFF

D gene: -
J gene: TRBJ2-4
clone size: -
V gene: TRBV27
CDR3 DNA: TGTGCCAGCAGTTCAGCGGTACCGGACATTCAGTACTTC
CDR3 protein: CASSSAVPDIQYF

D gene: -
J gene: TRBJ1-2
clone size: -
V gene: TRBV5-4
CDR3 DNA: TGTGCCAGCAACTTGGGGGGCACACAGCTGCCCTATGGCTACACCTTC
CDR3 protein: CASNLGGTQLPYGYTF

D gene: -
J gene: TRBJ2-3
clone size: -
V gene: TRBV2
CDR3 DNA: TGTGCCAGCAGTGGCCTAGCGTATACAGATACGCAGTATTTT
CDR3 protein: CASSGLAYTDTQYF

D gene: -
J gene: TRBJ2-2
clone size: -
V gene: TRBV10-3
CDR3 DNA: TGTGCCATCAGTGAGTGGGGAGAGAACACCGGGGAGCTGTTTTTT
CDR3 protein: CAISEWGENTGELFF

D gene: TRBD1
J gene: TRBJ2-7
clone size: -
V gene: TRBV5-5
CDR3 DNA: TGTGCCAGCAGCTTTGGACCGACAGGGGGCGAAAACGAGCAGTACTTC
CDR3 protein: CASSFGPTGGENEQYF

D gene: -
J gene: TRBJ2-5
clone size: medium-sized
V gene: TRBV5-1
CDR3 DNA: TGCGCCAGCAGCTCTCCCCACGGTGGGGCGCGAGGAGAGACCCAGTACTTC
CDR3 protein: CASSSPHGGARGETQYF

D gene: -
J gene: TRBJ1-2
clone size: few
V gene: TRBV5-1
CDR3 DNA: TGCGCCAGCAGCTTGGGTGGGGAAGGCTACACCTTC
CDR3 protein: CASSLGGEGYTF

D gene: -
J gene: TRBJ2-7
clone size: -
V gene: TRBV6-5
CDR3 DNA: TGTGCCAGCAGTCCCTTTGTAGCAGGGGAATACGAGCAGTACTTC
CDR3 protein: CASSPFVAGEYEQYF

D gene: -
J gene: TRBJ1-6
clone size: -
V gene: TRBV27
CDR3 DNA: TGTGCCAGCAGTCTCCCCCGTTCACCCCTCCACTTT
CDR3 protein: CASSLPRSPLHF

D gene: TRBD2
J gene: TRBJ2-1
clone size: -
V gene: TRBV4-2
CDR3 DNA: TGTGCCAGCAGCCCCGGGACTATCCAGTTCTTC
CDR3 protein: CASSPGTIQFF

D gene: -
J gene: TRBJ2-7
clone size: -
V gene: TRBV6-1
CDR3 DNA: TGTGCCAGCAGTGGCCTGGGCAGGGCCAGCTACGAGCAGTACTTC
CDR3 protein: CASSGLGRASYEQYF

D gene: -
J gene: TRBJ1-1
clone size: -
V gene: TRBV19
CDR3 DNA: TGTGCCAGTGGACGACAGATGAACACTGAAGCTTTCTTT
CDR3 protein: CASGRQMNTEAFF

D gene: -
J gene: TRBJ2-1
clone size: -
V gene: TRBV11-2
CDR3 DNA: TGTGCCAGCAGCTTAACCGGGCCCTACGGTCGTGAGCAGTTCTTC
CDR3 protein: CASSLTGPYGREQFF

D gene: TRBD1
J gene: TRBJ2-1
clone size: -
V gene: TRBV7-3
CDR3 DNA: TGTGCCAGCGCCGGGACAGGCAACAATGAGCAGTTCTTC
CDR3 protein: CASAGTGNNEQFF

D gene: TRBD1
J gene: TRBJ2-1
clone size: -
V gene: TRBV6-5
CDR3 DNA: TGTGCCAGCAGTCGTGGACAGGGTGCGCAGTTCTTC
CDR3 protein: CASSRGQGAQFF

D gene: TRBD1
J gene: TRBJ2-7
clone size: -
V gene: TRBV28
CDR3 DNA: TGTGCCAGCAGCCGGACAGGCGTGCAGCAGTACTTC
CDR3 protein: CASSRTGVQQYF

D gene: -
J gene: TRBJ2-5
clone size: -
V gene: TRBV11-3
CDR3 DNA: TGTGCCAGCAGCTTAGACGGACTGGGCCGGGAGCAGTACTTC
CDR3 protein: CASSLDGLGREQYF

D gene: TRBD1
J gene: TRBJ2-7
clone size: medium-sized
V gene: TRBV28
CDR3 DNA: TGTGCCAGCAGTTCCCCGGGACAGGGACGCTACGAGCAGTACTTC
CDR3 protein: CASSSPGQGRYEQYF

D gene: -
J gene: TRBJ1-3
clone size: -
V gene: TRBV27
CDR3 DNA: TGTGCCAGCAGTTCTATGCGGGAATACGGAAACACCATATATTTT
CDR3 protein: CASSSMREYGNTIYF

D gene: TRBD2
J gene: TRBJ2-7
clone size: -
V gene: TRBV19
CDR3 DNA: TGTGCCAGTAGTATGACGGGAGGATCTTACGAGCAGTACTTC
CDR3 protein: CASSMTGGSYEQYF

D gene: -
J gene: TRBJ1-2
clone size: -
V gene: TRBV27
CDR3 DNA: TGTGCCAGCAGTTCCCCCGGACAGCCATACTATGGCTACACCTTC
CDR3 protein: CASSSPGQPYYGYTF

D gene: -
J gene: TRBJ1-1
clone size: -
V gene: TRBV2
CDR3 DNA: TGTGCCAGCAGTCGCCGGGAAGCTTTCTTT
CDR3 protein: CASSRREAFF

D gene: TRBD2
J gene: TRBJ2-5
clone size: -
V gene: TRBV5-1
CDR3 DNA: TGCGCCAGCAGAGCGACTAGCTCCCAAGAGACCCAGTACTTC
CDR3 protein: CASRATSSQETQYF

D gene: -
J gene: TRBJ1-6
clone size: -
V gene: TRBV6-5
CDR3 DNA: TGTGCCAGCAGTTATTCTTCCCAACTGCGAAATTCACCCCTCCACTTT
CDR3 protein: CASSYSSQLRNSPLHF

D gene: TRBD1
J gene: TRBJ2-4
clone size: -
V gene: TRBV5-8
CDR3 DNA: TGTGCCAGCCCCAGATCCGGGACAGGGACCAAAAACATTCAGTACTTC
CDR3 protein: CASPRSGTGTKNIQYF

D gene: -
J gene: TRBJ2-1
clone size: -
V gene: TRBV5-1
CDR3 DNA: TGCGCCAGCAGAACCGAACCGGGACGTACCTACAATGAGCAGTTCTTC
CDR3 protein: CASRTEPGRTYNEQFF

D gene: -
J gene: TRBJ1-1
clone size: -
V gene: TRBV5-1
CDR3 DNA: TGCGCCAGCAGTTTTGGAAGGACAGACAGCACTGAAGCTTTCTTT
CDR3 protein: CASSFGRTDSTEAFF

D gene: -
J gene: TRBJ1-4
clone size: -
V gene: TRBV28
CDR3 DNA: TGTGCCAGCAGTTTAAACTCAGGGTTGTATGAAAAACTGTTTTTT
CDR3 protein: CASSLNSGLYEKLFF

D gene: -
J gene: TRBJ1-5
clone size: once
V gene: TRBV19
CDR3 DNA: TGTGCCAGTAGTACCCAAGTTTATAGCTATAGCAATCAGCCCCAGCATTTT
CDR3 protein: CASSTQVYSYSNQPQHF

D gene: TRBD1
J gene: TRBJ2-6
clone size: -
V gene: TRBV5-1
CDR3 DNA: TGCGCCAGCAGCTTATCTACAGGGGCTGGGGCCAACGTCCTGACTTTC
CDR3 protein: CASSLSTGAGANVLTF

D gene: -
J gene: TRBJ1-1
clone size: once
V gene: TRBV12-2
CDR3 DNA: TGTGCCAGCAGCTTAGCTCCGAACACTGAAGCTTTCTTT
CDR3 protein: CASSLAPNTEAFF

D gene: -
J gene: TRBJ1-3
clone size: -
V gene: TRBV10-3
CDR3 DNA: TGTGCCAGCAACACGGGAGGTCTCCTGGGAAACACCATATATTTT
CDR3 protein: CASNTGGLLGNTIYF

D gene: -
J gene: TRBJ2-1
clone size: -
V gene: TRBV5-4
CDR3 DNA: TGTGCCAGCAGCTTGGGAGGCCTAGCGATCGGGAATGAGCAGTTCTTC
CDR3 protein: CASSLGGLAIGNEQFF